This TCR beta chain emerged from a study of tumor-infiltrating lymphocytes in oesophageal squamous cell carcinoma. CDR1 is ENHRY and CDR2 is SYGVKD in the germline V gene. This CDR3 has 11 amino acids. TCRdb re-analysed the PCR reads in MiXCR, keeping a single row per CDR3 protein. The top ten hold more than 15% of the sample, which has approximately 15,000 distinct CDR3 sequences, 53% seen once. The sample holds many counts of this clonotype. The sample was esophageal tumor tissue. The origin of this receptor is a male donor with esophageal squamous cell carcinoma. The chain has TRBV10-3 and TRBJ2-5; no firm D call. TRBJ2-7 matches the DNA end more closely, so the J call is doubtful. The CDR3 DNA reads TGTGCCATCAGAGAATTCCGCGAGCAGTACTTC. It yields the protein CAIREFREQYF.